These 16 T cell receptor beta chains share one sample of origin, sequenced in a study of T-cell memory formation after mild COVID-19. MiXCR, applied by TCRdb to the 5' RACE reads, yields one record per CDR3 protein. The data hold over 120,000 distinct CDR3 sequences, with roughly a fifth observed a single time. Input material: PBMCs or a T cell subset sorted from them (not recorded which). The receptor set was obtained from an adult woman who had mild COVID-19 (a few samples of this study predate the infection). Cell type and time point are not known.

In this sample, this clonotype turned up many times. V usage is TRBV15 and J usage is TRBJ2-5; 11 bases agree with TRBD2. This CDR3 region has 17 residues. CDR1 is LNHNV and CDR2 is YYDKDF in the germline V gene (reference sequence). V lost 1 base to trimming and J lost 0 bases; unmatched junction nucleotides: 4. The CDR3 DNA follows: TGTGCCACCAGCAGAGTTAGACTAGCGGGGAACCAAGAGACCCAGTACTTC. Encoded protein: CATSRVRLAGNQETQYF.

This clonotype was seen only a few times. The chain is built from TRBV14 and TRBJ2-7, with D uncertain. The CDR3 sequence is 12 residues long. Per germline, CDR1 SGHDN and CDR2 FVKESK. V lost 3 bases to trimming and J lost 7 bases, with 10 bases between them. The CDR3 nucleotides are TGTGCCAGCAGCCAGGCTTGGTCTGAGCAGTACTTC. Protein product: CASSQAWSEQYF.

This clonotype was detected a few times. J is TRBJ2-5 and V is TRBV2; tentatively, D is TRBD1 or TRBD2 (5 bases each). The CDR3 has 14 amino acids. Trimming took 8 bases from V and 7 from J, leaving 20 bases between them. Germline CDR1 SNHLY, CDR2 FYNNEI. As DNA, the CDR3 is TGTGCCAGCCTTCCCACGCTAGCTACAGGGACCCAGTACTTC. Translating it yields CASLPTLATGTQYF.

CDR3 DNA: TGCGCCAGCAGCCTCCCTCAACGAGACTATGAGCAGTTCTTC. Protein product: CASSLPQRDYEQFF. The chain joins TRBV4-1 to TRBJ2-1, with no clear D. The germline V gene has CDR1 MGHRA and CDR2 YSYEKL. The CDR3 has 14 amino acids. V was pared by 4 bases and J by 8 bases, with 15 bases between.

The chain combines TRBV4-1 with TRBJ2-2; the D call may be TRBD1 or TRBD2 (5 bases each). Germline V CDR1 and CDR2: MGHRA, YSYEKL. Trimming pared 2 bases from V and 2 bases from J, leaving 15 bases between. The CDR3 spans 17 residues. The CDR3 reads CASSQTPGRRNTGELFF. In DNA form, the CDR3 reads TGCGCCAGCAGCCAAACTCCGGGACGCCGAAACACCGGGGAGCTGTTTTTT.

This clonotype was picked up a small number of times. The genes are TRBV15 and TRBJ2-5; perhaps TRBD2 as D (7 bases). The V gene's germline CDR1 is LNHNV and CDR2 YYDKDF (reference sequence). The V end lost 1 base, the J end lost 2 bases, and 11 bases lay between the germline ends. CDR3 length: 15 amino acids. CDR3 bases: TGTGCCACCAGCAGAGTTGAGGGGGGGCAAGAGACCCAGTACTTC. As protein: CATSRVEGGQETQYF.

This clonotype was picked up a small number of times. This chain joins TRBV19 and TRBJ2-5, with TRBD1 as a possible D gene (5 bases). Trimming stripped 4 bases from V and 4 bases from J, with 10 bases between. Looked up from germline, CDR1 is LNHDA and CDR2 is SQIVND (reference sequence). The length of the CDR3 is 13 residues. The CDR3 sequence: CASSSRQTETQYF. The CDR3 DNA reads as TGTGCCAGTAGTAGCAGACAGACAGAGACCCAGTACTTC.

This clonotype appeared a few times. The gene calls are TRBV7-2 and TRBJ2-7; D is possibly TRBD1 (6 bases). Trimming took 2 bases from V and 3 from J, leaving 17 bases between them. The CDR3 length is 16 residues. Germline lookup yields CDR1 SGHTA and CDR2 FQGNSA. The CDR3 coding sequence is TGTGCCAGCAGCTTACTAACAGGGAATCCGAACTACGAGCAGTACTTC. Translation: CASSLLTGNPNYEQYF.

This clonotype occurred a few times. The genes are TRBV3-1 and TRBJ1-1; D might be TRBD1 (5 bases). The CDR3 covers 15 residues. V was clipped by 1 base and J by 2 bases, with 11 bases between them. Germline lookup yields CDR1 LGHDT and CDR2 YNNKEL (reference sequence). The CDR3 loop is CASSQAGGANTEAFF. The CDR3 DNA follows: TGTGCCAGCAGCCAAGCGGGAGGGGCAAACACTGAAGCTTTCTTT.

This clonotype has a handful of counts. The chain couples TRBV3-1 to TRBJ1-1; 11 positions agree with TRBD1. The V and J ends lost 6 bases and 5 bases, in that order; junction bases with no gene match: 8. The CDR3 sequence is 15 residues long. CDR1 is LGHDT and CDR2 is YNNKEL in the germline V gene (reference sequence). The CDR3 loop is CASRLDRGRGTEAFF. DNA for the CDR3: TGTGCCAGCAGATTGGACAGGGGGCGAGGGACTGAAGCTTTCTTT.

V usage is TRBV24-1 and J usage is TRBJ1-2, with D perhaps TRBD1 (6 bases). V was pared by 4 bases and J by 5 bases, with 10 bases between. The CDR3 is 13 amino acids. Germline CDR1 reads KGHDR; CDR2 reads SFDVKD. Written as DNA, the CDR3 is TGTGCCACCAGTGACCGGACAGCGTATGGCTACACCTTC. Translation: CATSDRTAYGYTF.

This clonotype was recorded a few times. The V gene is TRBV7-2, the J gene TRBJ1-2, with 7 bases that match TRBD1. Losses at the gene ends were 3 bases for V and 4 bases for J; bases not matched to a gene: 2. From germline, CDR1 is SGHTA and CDR2 FQGNSA. The CDR3 totals 13 residues. The CDR3 region is CASSFTGAYGYTF. The CDR3 DNA sequence: TGTGCCAGCAGCTTTACAGGGGCCTATGGCTACACCTTC.

This clonotype was detected only a few times. The chain joins TRBV5-1 to TRBJ2-5, with 10 bases matching TRBD2. J gave up 2 bases and V 2 bases, and 12 bases lay outside the gene matches. This CDR3 has 18 residues. Germline-derived CDR1 and CDR2 are SGHRS and YFSETQ. CDR3 loop: CASSFRIAGGAGQETQYF. CDR3 nucleotides: TGCGCCAGCAGCTTCAGGATAGCGGGGGGTGCTGGGCAAGAGACCCAGTACTTC.

The CDR3 coding sequence is TGCAGTGCTACTCCCCTGGGGGTGAACACTGAAGCTTTCTTT. Its translation: CSATPLGVNTEAFF. The gene calls are TRBV20-1 and TRBJ1-1, with D perhaps TRBD1 (5 bases). V was cut by 4 bases and J by 0 bases, with 12 bases left in between. Germline V gives CDR1 DFQATT, CDR2 SNEGSKA (reference sequence). This CDR3 is built from 14 residues.

This CDR3 is CASSLGAGTAEETQYF. In DNA, the CDR3 is TGTGCCAGCAGCTTGGGGGCCGGGACAGCAGAAGAGACCCAGTACTTC. The chain employs TRBV5-8 and TRBJ2-5; 7 bases fit TRBD1. The ends lost 0 bases at V and 3 bases at J; junction bases unmatched: 8. Looked up from germline, CDR1 is SGHTS and CDR2 is YDEGEE. The CDR3 runs to 16 residues.

This clonotype occurred a few times. This sequence joins TRBV6-6 and TRBJ1-1, with unresolved D. Germline loops: CDR1 MNHNY, CDR2 SVGAGI (reference sequence). Between the trimmed V and J ends, which lost 2 bases and 2 bases, there was a span of 9 bases. The CDR3 sequence is 14 residues long. The CDR3 here is CASSYGRENTEAFF. DNA for the CDR3: TGTGCCAGCAGTTACGGGCGGGAAAACACTGAAGCTTTCTTT.